The clone carrying this TCR beta chain was counted a few times. What it recognizes is unknown. The entry originates in a study of radiotherapy plus CTLA-4 blockade in lung cancer. Whole-study context: There were objective responses in 15% to 20% of patients, and 31% had disease control. Notes on the study in general: Dynamics of early blood T cell clones, together with interferon-beta, were reportedly the best predictors of response. Following radiotherapy plus ipilimumab, tumor-derived TCR clones expanded in the blood.

Receiving focal radiation plus CTLA-4 blockade with ipilimumab were patients who had chemo-refractory metastatic non-small-cell lung cancer. Produced via immunoSEQ multiplex PCR; TCRdb's table is partial and in-frame only. This table has 25,000 to 30,000 clones, 60% to 85% appearing once. V gave up 6 bases and J gave up 9 bases, with 15 bases separating them. The germline V gene has CDR1 SNHLY and CDR2 FYNNEI. CDR3 size: 13 residues. The source was peripheral blood, collected from a patient treated with radiotherapy plus ipilimumab. The receptor's source is a human donor with non-small cell lung cancer that progressed on radiotherapy plus ipilimumab. The J gene is TRBJ2-1, the V gene TRBV2; D remains ambiguous. The CDR3 sequence is CASRAGPAAEQFF. In DNA form, the CDR3 reads TGTGCCAGCAGAGCCGGCCCCGCCGCTGAGCAGTTCTTC.